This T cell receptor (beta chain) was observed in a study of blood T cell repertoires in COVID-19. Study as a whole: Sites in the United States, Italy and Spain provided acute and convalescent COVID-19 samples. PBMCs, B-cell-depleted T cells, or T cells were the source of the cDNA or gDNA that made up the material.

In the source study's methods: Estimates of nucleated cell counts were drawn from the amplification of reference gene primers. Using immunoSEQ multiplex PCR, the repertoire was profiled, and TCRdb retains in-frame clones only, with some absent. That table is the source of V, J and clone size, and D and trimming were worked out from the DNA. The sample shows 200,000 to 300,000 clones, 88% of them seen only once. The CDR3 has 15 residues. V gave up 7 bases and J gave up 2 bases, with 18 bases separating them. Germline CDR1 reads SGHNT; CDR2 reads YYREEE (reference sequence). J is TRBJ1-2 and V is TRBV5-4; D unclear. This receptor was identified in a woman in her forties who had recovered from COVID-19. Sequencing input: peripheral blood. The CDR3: CASVGGGRANYGYTF. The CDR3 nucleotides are TGTGCCAGCGTTGGTGGAGGGAGAGCAAACTATGGCTACACCTTC.